This T cell receptor (beta chain) was observed in a study of blood T cell repertoires in COVID-19. Study-level information: Samples taken during acute and convalescent COVID-19 were collected in the United States, Italy and Spain. T cells, B-cell-depleted T cells, or PBMCs provided the cDNA or gDNA that served as material.

Generated by immunoSEQ multiplex PCR, the TCRdb table keeps only in-frame clones and is missing some. This table has about 9,600 clones, roughly nine tenths appearing once. Germline lookup yields CDR1 DFQATT and CDR2 SNEGSKA (reference sequence). This CDR3 is built from 19 residues. The V gene lost 3 bases and the J gene lost 5 bases, with 29 bases spanning the gap. V and J are TRBV20-1 and TRBJ2-1; a possible D gene is TRBD2 (7 bases). The sample consisted of peripheral blood. The sequence derives from a human donor in a cohort sampled during active COVID-19. In DNA, the CDR3 is TGCAGTGCTAGTAAGGGGGTAGTAAGCGGGGAAAGCCCGGACAATGAGCAGTTCTTC. It yields the protein CSASKGVVSGESPDNEQFF.